This T cell receptor (beta chain) stems from a study of monozygotic twins with inflammatory bowel disease. Broader study findings: Relative to healthy twins, IBD patients had fewer clonotypes in common with others, a gap that was especially apparent with disease activity.

The CDR3 is 17 amino acids. CDR1 and CDR2 (germline): SGHRS, YFSETQ. TCRdb processed the 5' RACE reads again and assigns one entry to each CDR3 protein, with no DNA. The sample features approximately 120,000 distinct CDR3 sequences, with over 10% in its top ten. On this clonotype itself: Its antigen is undetermined.

The source is a human donor with ulcerative colitis or Crohn's disease, or a healthy co-twin of an affected twin (not recorded which). The specimen was blood. V usage is TRBV5-1 and J usage is TRBJ2-1; the D call of TRBD2 rests on TCRdb alone, since no DNA is present to check it. CDR3 sequence: CASSLIFLAGGYNEQFF.